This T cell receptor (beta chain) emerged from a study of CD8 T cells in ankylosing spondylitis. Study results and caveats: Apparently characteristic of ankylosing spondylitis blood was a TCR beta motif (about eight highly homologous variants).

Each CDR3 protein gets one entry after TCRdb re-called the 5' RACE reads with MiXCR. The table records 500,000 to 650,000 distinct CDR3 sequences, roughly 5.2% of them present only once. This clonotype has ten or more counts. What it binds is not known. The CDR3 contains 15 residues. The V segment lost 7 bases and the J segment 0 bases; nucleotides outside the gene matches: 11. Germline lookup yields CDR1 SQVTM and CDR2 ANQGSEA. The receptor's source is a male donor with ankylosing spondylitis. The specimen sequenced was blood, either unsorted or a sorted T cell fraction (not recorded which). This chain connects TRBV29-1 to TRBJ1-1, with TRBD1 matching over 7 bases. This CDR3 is CSAAPQGPMNTEAFF. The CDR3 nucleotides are TGCAGCGCCGCCCCACAGGGGCCCATGAACACTGAAGCTTTCTTT. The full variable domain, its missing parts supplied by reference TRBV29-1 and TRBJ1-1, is SAVISQKPSRDICQRGTSLTIQCQVDSQVTMMFWYRQQPGQSLTLIATANQGSEATYESGFVIDKFPISRPNLTFSTLTVSNMSPEDSSIYLCSAAPQGPMNTEAFFGQGTRLTVV.